These T cell receptor beta chains were read from a single sample in a study of T cells after posttransplantation cyclophosphamide. Clones were sequenced by immunoSEQ multiplex PCR, and TCRdb holds only the in-frame ones, with some missing. The sample shows 45,000 or so clones, roughly 93% of them seen only once. The sample comprised PBMCs. These receptors were collected from a woman aged 45-65 years in good health and a related stem cell transplant donor. Both conserved end residues are part of each CDR3. The order of the fields is V gene, J gene, D gene, clone size, CDR3 protein, CDR3 DNA. D genes are given only for firm matches. Clone size appears in some rows only: once, few, many, or a class for an expanded clone.

>TRBV5-1|TRBJ1-1|TRBD1|once
CASSLAAGTGESTEAFF
TGCGCCAGCAGCTTGGCCGCCGGGACAGGGGAATCCACTGAAGCTTTCTTT
>TRBV9|TRBJ2-5|TRBD1|.
CASSPQTGIEQETQYF
TGTGCCAGCAGCCCCCAGACAGGGATAGAGCAAGAGACCCAGTACTTC
>TRBV6-6|TRBJ2-1|.|.
CASSYSGGAPYNEQFF
TGTGCCAGCAGTTACTCGGGGGGGGCCCCCTACAATGAGCAGTTCTTC
>TRBV5-1|TRBJ1-4|.|.
CASSDQLRTATNEKLFF
TGCGCCAGCAGCGACCAACTGAGGACAGCCACTAATGAAAAACTGTTTTTT
>TRBV7-2|TRBJ1-5|.|.
CASSLIDNQPQHF
TGTGCCAGCAGCTTAATAGACAATCAGCCCCAGCATTTT
>TRBV5-1|TRBJ1-4|TRBD1|.
CASSSDRGEEKLFF
TGCGCCAGCAGCTCGGACAGGGGGGAGGAAAAACTGTTTTTT
>TRBV6-1|TRBJ1-4|.|.
CASSENPGYGKLFF
TGTGCCAGCAGTGAAAACCCGGGTTACGGAAAACTGTTTTTT
>TRBV11-2|TRBJ2-3|.|.
CASSLRLQGSTDTQYF
TGTGCCAGCAGCTTGCGTCTCCAGGGGAGCACAGATACGCAGTATTTT
>TRBV28|TRBJ1-2|.|once
CASSLSYRGSYGYTF
TGTGCCAGCAGTTTATCATATAGGGGCTCATATGGCTACACCTTC
>TRBV7-6|TRBJ2-4|TRBD2|.
CASSLKGGRLAGDGKNIQYF
TGTGCCAGCAGCTTAAAAGGAGGGAGACTAGCGGGAGATGGCAAAAACATTCAGTACTTC
>TRBV2|TRBJ1-4|.|.
CASSPFRGTNEKLFF
TGTGCCAGCAGTCCCTTTCGGGGAACTAATGAAAAACTGTTTTTT
>TRBV19|TRBJ2-3|.|few
CASRGAADTQYF
TGTGCCAGTAGAGGCGCGGCAGATACGCAGTATTTT
>TRBV7-7|TRBJ2-3|TRBD1|.
CASSFGTGPPDTQYF
TGTGCCAGCAGCTTTGGGACAGGGCCCCCCGATACGCAGTATTTT
>TRBV18|TRBJ2-5|.|.
CASSPSKGVRPGETQYF
TGTGCCAGCTCACCATCAAAAGGGGTCCGGCCAGGGGAGACCCAGTACTTC
>TRBV6-1|TRBJ1-4|TRBD1|.
CASSEARYRGENEKLFF
TGTGCCAGCAGTGAAGCGCGTTACAGGGGTGAGAATGAAAAACTGTTTTTT
>TRBV7-2|TRBJ1-3|TRBD1|.
CASSLVASRGNSGNTIYF
TGTGCCAGCAGCTTAGTGGCGTCCAGGGGGAACTCTGGAAACACCATATATTTT
>TRBV30|TRBJ1-2|TRBD1|.
CAWSHPQIGTVSLHYGYTF
TGTGCCTGGAGTCATCCCCAAATAGGGACAGTCAGCCTCCACTATGGCTACACCTTC
>TRBV2|TRBJ1-5|.|.
CASTYARVPNQPQHF
TGTGCCAGCACTTACGCCCGGGTTCCCAATCAGCCCCAGCATTTT
>TRBV10-1|TRBJ1-5|.|once
CASSLYGNQPQHF
TGCGCCAGCAGTCTATATGGCAATCAGCCCCAGCATTTT
>TRBV10-3|TRBJ2-7|.|.
CATRDSFYEQYF
TGTGCCACCCGGGACTCGTTCTACGAGCAGTACTTC
>TRBV19|TRBJ2-7|TRBD2|.
CASSPRTSGSPEQYF
TGTGCCAGTAGTCCCCGGACTAGCGGGAGCCCCGAGCAGTACTTC
>TRBV5-1|TRBJ2-7|TRBD2|.
CASSLLAGSYEQYF
TGCGCCAGCAGCTTGCTAGCGGGGAGCTACGAGCAGTACTTC
>TRBV16|TRBJ2-7|.|.
CASSQGGGLPYEQYF
TGTGCCAGCAGCCAGGGGGGGGGCCTCCCCTACGAGCAGTACTTC
>TRBV4-1|TRBJ1-1|.|.
CASSQWSMGGNTEAFF
TGCGCCAGCAGCCAATGGAGTATGGGGGGGAACACTGAAGCTTTCTTT
>TRBV7-2|TRBJ2-7|.|.
CASRPDGSKSSYEQYF
TGTGCCAGCAGACCTGATGGCTCGAAAAGTTCCTACGAGCAGTACTTC
>TRBV5-1|TRBJ1-1|.|.
CASSFQGLVTEAFF
TGCGCCAGCAGCTTTCAGGGGTTGGTCACTGAAGCTTTCTTT
>TRBV6-4|TRBJ1-2|TRBD1|.
CASSDIPGGGYGYTF
TGTGCCAGCAGTGACATCCCAGGGGGCGGGTATGGCTACACCTTC
>TRBV5-5|TRBJ2-7|.|.
CASSLLQEYYEQYF
TGTGCCAGCAGCTTGTTACAGGAGTACTACGAGCAGTACTTC